This T cell receptor beta chain came from a study of regulatory T cells in long-lasting Graves disease. V dropped 6 bases and J dropped 7; count of bases not matched to a gene: 15. Per germline, CDR1 SGHAT and CDR2 FQNNGV. This CDR3 is built from 17 residues. This clonotype was counted a few times. Time point: newly diagnosed GD, antithyroid drugs for less than 3 months. Extracted PBMC RNA gave rise to the TCR library. According to the study, TCR beta libraries were built with iRepertoire HTBI primers and CDR3-region Arm-PCR. One entry per CDR3 protein results from TCRdb running MiXCR on the multiplex PCR reads. The sample has 620,000 or so distinct CDR3 sequences, 15% to 20% seen once. Another study also made use of these data, one on T cells in Graves' hyperthyroidism and ophthalmopathy.

Specimen: peripheral blood mononuclear cells (PBMCs), collected at new diagnosis, from a patient treated with antithyroid drugs. The receptor comes from a woman aged 25 to 39 with Graves disease. The V call is TRBV11-2, the J call TRBJ2-2, with 9 bases that match TRBD2. The DNA for the CDR3 is TGTGCCAGCAGTTTCCTAGCGGGGACGGGCAGTGGCGGGGAGCTGTTTTTT. Encoded protein: CASSFLAGTGSGGELFF.